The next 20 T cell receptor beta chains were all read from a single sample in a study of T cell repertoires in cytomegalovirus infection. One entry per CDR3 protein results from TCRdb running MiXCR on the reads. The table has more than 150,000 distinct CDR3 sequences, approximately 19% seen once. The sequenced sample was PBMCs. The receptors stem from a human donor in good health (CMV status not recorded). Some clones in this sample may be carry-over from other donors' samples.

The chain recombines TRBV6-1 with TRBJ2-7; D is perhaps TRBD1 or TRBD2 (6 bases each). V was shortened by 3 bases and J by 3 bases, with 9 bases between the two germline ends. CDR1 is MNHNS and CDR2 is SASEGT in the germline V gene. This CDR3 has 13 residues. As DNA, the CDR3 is TGTGCCAGCAGTGATGGAGGGGGCTACGAGCAGTACTTC. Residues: CASSDGGGYEQYF.

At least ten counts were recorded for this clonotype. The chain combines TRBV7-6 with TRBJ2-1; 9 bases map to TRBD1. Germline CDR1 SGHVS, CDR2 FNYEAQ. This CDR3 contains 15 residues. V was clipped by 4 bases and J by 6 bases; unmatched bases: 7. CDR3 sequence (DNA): TGTGCCAGCAGCTCATTACAGGGGGCCACCAATGAGCAGTTCTTC. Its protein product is CASSSLQGATNEQFF. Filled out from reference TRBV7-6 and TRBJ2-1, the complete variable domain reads GAGVSQSPRYKVTKRGQDVALRCDPISGHVSLYWYRQALGQGPEFLTYFNYEAQQDKSGLPNDRFSAERPEGSISTLTIQRTEQRDSAMYRCASSSLQGATNEQFFGPGTRLTVL.

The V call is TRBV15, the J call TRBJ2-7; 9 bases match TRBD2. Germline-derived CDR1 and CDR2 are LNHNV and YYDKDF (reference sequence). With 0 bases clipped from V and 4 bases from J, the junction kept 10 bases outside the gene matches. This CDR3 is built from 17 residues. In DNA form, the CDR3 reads TGTGCCACCAGCAGAGATTGGACTAGCGAGTTTTTATACGAGCAGTACTTC. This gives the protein CATSRDWTSEFLYEQYF.

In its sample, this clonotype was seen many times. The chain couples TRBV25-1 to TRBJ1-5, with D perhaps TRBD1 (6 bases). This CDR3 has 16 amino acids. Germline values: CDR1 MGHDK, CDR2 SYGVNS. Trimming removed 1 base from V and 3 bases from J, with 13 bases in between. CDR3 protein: CASSESGGGDNQPQHF. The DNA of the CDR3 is TGTGCCAGCAGTGAATCAGGAGGGGGAGACAATCAGCCCCAGCATTTT.

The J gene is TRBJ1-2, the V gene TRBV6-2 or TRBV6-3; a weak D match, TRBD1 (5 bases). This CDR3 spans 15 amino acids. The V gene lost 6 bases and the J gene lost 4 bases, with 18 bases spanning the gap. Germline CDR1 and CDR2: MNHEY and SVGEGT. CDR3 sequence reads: CASRSRGAPGYGYTF. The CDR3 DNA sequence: TGTGCCAGCAGGTCCCGCGGGGCCCCTGGCTATGGCTACACCTTC.

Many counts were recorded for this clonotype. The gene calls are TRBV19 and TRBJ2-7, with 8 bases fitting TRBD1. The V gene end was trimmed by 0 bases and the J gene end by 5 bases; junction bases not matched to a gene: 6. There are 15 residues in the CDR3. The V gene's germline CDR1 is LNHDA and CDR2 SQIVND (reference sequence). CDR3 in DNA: TGTGCCAGTAGTATAGACAGGGGGCGCCTGGACGAGCAGTACTTC. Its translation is CASSIDRGRLDEQYF.

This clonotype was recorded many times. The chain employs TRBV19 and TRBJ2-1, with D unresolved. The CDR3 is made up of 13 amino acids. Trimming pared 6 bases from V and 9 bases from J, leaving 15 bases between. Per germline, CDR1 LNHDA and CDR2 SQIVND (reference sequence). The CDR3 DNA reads TGTGCCAGTAGCCTTCCCCCGGCTGGTGAGCAGTTCTTC. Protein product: CASSLPPAGEQFF. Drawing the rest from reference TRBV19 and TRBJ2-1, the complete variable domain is DGGITQSPKYLFRKEGQNVTLSCEQNLNHDAMYWYRQDPGQGLRLIYYSQIVNDFQKGDIAEGYSVSREKKESFPLTVTSAQKNPTAFYLCASSLPPAGEQFFGPGTRLTVL.

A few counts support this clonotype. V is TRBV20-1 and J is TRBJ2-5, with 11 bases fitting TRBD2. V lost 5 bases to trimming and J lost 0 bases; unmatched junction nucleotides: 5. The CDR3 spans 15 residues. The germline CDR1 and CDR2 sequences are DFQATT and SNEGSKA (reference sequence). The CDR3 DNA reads TGCAGTGCTTCCCCACTAGCGGGAGACCAAGAGACCCAGTACTTC. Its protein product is CSASPLAGDQETQYF.

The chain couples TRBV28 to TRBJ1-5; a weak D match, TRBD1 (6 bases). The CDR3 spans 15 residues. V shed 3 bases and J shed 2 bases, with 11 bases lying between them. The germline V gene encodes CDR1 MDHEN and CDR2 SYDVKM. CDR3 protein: CASSFRGKGNQPQHF. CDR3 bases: TGTGCCAGCAGTTTTAGGGGGAAGGGCAATCAGCCCCAGCATTTT.

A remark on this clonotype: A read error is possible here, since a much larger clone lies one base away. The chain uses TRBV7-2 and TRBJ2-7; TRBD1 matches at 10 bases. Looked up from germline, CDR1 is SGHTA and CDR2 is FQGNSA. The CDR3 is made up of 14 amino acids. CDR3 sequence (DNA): TGTGCCAGCAGACTACAGGGGACAGGGGACGAGCAGTGCTTC. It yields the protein CASRLQGTGDEQCF. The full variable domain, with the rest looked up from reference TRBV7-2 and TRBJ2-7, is GAGVSQSPSNKVTEKGKDVELRCDPISGHTALYWYRQSLGQGLEFLIYFQGNSAPDKSGLPSDRFSAERTGGSVSTLTIQRTQQEDSAVYLCASRLQGTGDEQCFGPGTRLTVT.

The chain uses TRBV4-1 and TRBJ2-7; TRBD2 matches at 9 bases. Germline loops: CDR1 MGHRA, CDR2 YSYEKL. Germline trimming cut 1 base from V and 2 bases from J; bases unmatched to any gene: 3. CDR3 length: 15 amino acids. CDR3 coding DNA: TGCGCCAGCAGCCAAGTGGGCGGGAGGGCCTACGAGCAGTACTTC. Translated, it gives CASSQVGGRAYEQYF.

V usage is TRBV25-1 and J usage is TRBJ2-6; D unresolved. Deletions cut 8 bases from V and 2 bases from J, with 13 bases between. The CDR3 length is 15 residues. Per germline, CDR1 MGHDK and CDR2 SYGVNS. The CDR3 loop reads CASSTLVAGANVLTF. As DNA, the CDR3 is TGTGCCAGCTCCACCCTGGTCGCTGGGGCCAACGTCCTGACTTTC.

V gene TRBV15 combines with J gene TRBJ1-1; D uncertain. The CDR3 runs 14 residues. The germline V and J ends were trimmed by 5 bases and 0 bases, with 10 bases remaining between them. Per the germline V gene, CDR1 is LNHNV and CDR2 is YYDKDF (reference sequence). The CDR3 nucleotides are TGTGCCACCAGCGGAAGATTCATGAACACTGAAGCTTTCTTT. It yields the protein CATSGRFMNTEAFF.

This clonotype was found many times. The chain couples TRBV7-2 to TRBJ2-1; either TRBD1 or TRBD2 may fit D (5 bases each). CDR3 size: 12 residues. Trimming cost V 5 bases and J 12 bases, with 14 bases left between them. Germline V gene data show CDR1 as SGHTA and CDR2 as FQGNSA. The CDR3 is CASSPPGRSQFF. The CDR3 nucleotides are TGTGCCAGCAGCCCTCCGGGACGTTCGCAGTTCTTC.

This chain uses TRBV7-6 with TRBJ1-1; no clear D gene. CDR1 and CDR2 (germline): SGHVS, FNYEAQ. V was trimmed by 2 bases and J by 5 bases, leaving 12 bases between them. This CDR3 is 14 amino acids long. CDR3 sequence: CASSLTLRKTEAFF. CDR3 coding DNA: TGTGCCAGCAGCTTAACCCTTCGGAAGACTGAAGCTTTCTTT.

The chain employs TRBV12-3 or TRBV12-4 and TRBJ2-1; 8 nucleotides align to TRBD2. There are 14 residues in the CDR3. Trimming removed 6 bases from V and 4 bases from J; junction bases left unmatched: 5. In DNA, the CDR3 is TGTGCCAGCAGCGGGGGGGCCGCATACAATGAGCAGTTCTTC. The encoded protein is CASSGGAAYNEQFF.

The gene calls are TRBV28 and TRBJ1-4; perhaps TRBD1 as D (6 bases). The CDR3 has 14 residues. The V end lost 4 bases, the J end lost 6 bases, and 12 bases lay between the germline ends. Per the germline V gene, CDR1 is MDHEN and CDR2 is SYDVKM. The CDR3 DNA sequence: TGTGCCAGCAGTTGGGGGCTCTCCGATGAAAAACTGTTTTTT. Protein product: CASSWGLSDEKLFF.

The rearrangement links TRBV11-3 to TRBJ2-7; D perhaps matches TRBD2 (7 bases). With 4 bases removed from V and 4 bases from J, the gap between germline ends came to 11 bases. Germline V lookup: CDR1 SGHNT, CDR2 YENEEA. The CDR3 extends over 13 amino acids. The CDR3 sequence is CASSSAGAYEQYF. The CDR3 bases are TGTGCCAGCAGCTCGGCGGGGGCGTACGAGCAGTACTTC.

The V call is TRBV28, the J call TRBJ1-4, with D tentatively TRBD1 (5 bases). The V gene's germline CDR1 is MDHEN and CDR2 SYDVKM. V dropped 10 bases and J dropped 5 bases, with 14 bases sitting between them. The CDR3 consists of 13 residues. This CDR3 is CATFDSTNEKLFF. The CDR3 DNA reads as TGTGCCACCTTCGACAGTACAAATGAAAAACTGTTTTTT.

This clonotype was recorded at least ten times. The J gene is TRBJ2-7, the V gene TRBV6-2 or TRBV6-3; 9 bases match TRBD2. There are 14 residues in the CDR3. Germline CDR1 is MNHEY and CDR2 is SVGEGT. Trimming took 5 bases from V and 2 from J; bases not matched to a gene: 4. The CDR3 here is CASSEGTSTYEQYF. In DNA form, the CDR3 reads TGTGCCAGCAGTGAGGGGACTAGCACCTACGAGCAGTACTTC.